This T cell receptor (beta chain) was observed in a study of CD8+ T cells in alopecia areata. Study-wide results and limits: Among the 100 top clones, expanded CD8+ clones, like scalp clonality, were significantly decreased by tofacitinib.

In each case, RNA was isolated and then reverse transcribed into cDNA as the sequencing template. The repertoire was sequenced with immunoSEQ multiplex PCR; TCRdb's copy has only in-frame clones and lacks some. The sample shows 150,000 to 200,000 clones, 60% of them seen only once. As to treatment: oral pan-JAK inhibitor, 5-10 mg twice daily. Both peripheral blood and punch biopsies of lesional scalp skin were obtained from patients who had alopecia areata. The CDR3 spans 16 residues. Germline CDR1 and CDR2: SGHTA and FQGNSA. V dropped 2 bases and J dropped 2; count of bases not matched to a gene: 3. In the case of this clone: What it binds is unknown.

The TCR originated in a human donor with alopecia areata. The source was CD4+ T cells sorted from blood, collected at week 24, from a patient treated with tofacitinib. The rearrangement joins TRBV7-2 to TRBJ2-3, with TRBD2 matching 11 bases. Here the CDR3 DNA reads TGTGCCAGCAGCTTAAGACTAGCGGGGATCACAGATACGCAGTATTTT. It yields the protein CASSLRLAGITDTQYF.